Listed here are 20 T cell receptor beta chains from one sample, sequenced in a study of shared T cell receptors in the human thymus. TCRdb's copy holds only in-frame clones and misses some; the assay was immunoSEQ multiplex PCR. The sample lists 650,000 to 950,000 clones, 80% to 90% occurring once. These same records also appear under a second study, on human thymus T cells.

Sequenced material: thymocytes. The receptors stem from a girl less than two years old with a congenital heart defect.

The rearrangement joins TRBV6-5 to TRBJ2-3, with 11 nucleotides matching TRBD2. The trim removed 0 bases at V and 11 bases at J, leaving 7 bases unmatched. CDR1 is MNHEY, CDR2 SVGAGI, per germline. The CDR3 totals 15 residues. CDR3 amino acids: CASSYSGLAGGKQYF. The DNA of the CDR3 is TGTGCCAGCAGTTACTCGGGGCTAGCGGGGGGTAAGCAGTATTTT.

This clone was picked up one time. CDR3 residues: CASSYKSGTSGGAADTQYF. The DNA of the CDR3 is TGTGCCAGCAGTTACAAATCCGGGACTAGCGGGGGGGCGGCAGATACGCAGTATTTT. The chain links TRBV28 to TRBJ2-3; 16 positions match TRBD2. The CDR3 covers 19 residues. Germline CDR1 MDHEN, CDR2 SYDVKM. Losses at the gene ends were 4 bases for V and 4 bases for J; bases not matched to a gene: 11.

The chain has TRBV28 and TRBJ1-3; 9 nucleotides agree with TRBD1. Germline lookup yields CDR1 MDHEN and CDR2 SYDVKM. V lost 4 bases and J lost 7; bases outside the gene matches: 11. This CDR3 is 16 amino acids long. The CDR3 DNA reads as TGTGCCAGCAGTTCAAGGGACAGGGATCTTAGGAACACCATATATTTT. This sequence encodes CASSSRDRDLRNTIYF.

The gene calls are TRBV6-6 and TRBJ2-7; no definite D call. Germline V lookup: CDR1 MNHNY, CDR2 SVGAGI (reference sequence). This CDR3 region has 12 residues. V was clipped by 6 bases and J by 3 bases, with 9 bases between them. The CDR3 sequence: CASRQHLYEQYF. In nucleotides, the CDR3 is TGTGCCAGCAGACAACACCTCTACGAGCAGTACTTC.

This chain connects TRBV6-1 to TRBJ2-2; TRBD2 might be the D (6 bases). Germline V gene lookup returns CDR1 MNHNS and CDR2 SASEGT. The CDR3 spans 17 residues. V gave up 0 bases and J gave up 4 bases, with 15 bases separating them. CDR3 DNA sequence: TGTGCCAGCAGTGAAGCCTTCGGAGGGACCCTCACCGGGGAGCTGTTTTTT. Its protein product is CASSEAFGGTLTGELFF.

The chain uses TRBV7-3 and TRBJ2-1; a weak D match, TRBD2 (6 bases). The V gene's germline CDR1 is SGHTA and CDR2 FQGTGA. Trimming left V 2 bases short and J 4 bases short, with 18 bases between. This CDR3 region has 17 residues. CDR3 sequence: CASSLDPWGEGYNEQFF. CDR3 DNA: TGTGCCAGCAGCTTAGATCCTTGGGGGGAAGGGTACAATGAGCAGTTCTTC.

The chain is built from TRBV6-1 and TRBJ1-2; TRBD1 aligns across 7 bases. With V trimmed by 3 bases and J by 5 bases, 12 bases remained unmatched. CDR3 size: 16 residues. Germline V gene sequence: CDR1 MNHNS, CDR2 SASEGT. CDR3 region: CASSDRTGLQSYGYTF. CDR3 sequence (DNA): TGTGCCAGCAGTGACAGGACAGGCCTACAATCGTATGGCTACACCTTC.

The rearrangement links TRBV13 to TRBJ2-7; 7 bases are a match to TRBD2. CDR1 is PRHDT, CDR2 FYEKMQ, per germline (reference sequence). The CDR3 consists of 15 residues. V dropped 2 bases and J dropped 6; count of bases not matched to a gene: 10. In nucleotides, the CDR3 is TGTGCCAGCAGCTTATACTCCGGACTAGGTCTCGAGCAGTACTTC. As protein: CASSLYSGLGLEQYF.

The chain is built from TRBV5-6 and TRBJ1-1; 8 bases match TRBD1. The CDR3 length is 17 residues. V shed 0 bases and J 4 bases; nucleotides not matched to a gene: 11. Germline loops: CDR1 SGHDT, CDR2 YYEEEE. The DNA of the CDR3 is TGTGCCAGCAGCTTGGCCAGGACAGGGAGGTTGGCCACTGAAGCTTTCTTT. Its protein is CASSLARTGRLATEAFF.

CDR3 amino acids: CASNHRQDLNTEAFF. CDR3 DNA: TGTGCCAGCAACCACCGACAGGATCTGAACACTGAAGCTTTCTTT. V is TRBV11-2 and J is TRBJ1-1; possibly TRBD1 for D (6 bases). Trimming took 7 bases from V and 0 from J, leaving 15 bases between them. Germline-derived CDR1 and CDR2 are SGHAT and FQNNGV. The CDR3 sequence is 15 residues long.

This clone was recorded a few times. The chain links TRBV6-1 to TRBJ1-2; tentative D call: TRBD1 (6 bases). This CDR3 region has 14 residues. Germline-derived CDR1 and CDR2 are MNHNS and SASEGT. Trimming removed 4 bases at V and 0 bases at J, with 9 bases between. Here the CDR3 reads CASSGGGPNYGYTF. CDR3 nucleotides: TGTGCCAGCAGTGGAGGGGGACCTAACTATGGCTACACCTTC.

The genes are TRBV7-2 and TRBJ1-2, with D hard to call. V was cut by 5 bases and J by 7 bases, with 20 bases left in between. The CDR3 length is 15 residues. CDR1 is SGHTA, CDR2 FQGNSA, per germline. CDR3 bases: TGTGCCAGCAGCCGAAAATCAGGCCCAGGTCGTGGCTACACCTTC. The encoded protein is CASSRKSGPGRGYTF. The complete variable domain, with remaining parts taken from reference TRBV7-2 and TRBJ1-2, reads GAGVSQSPSNKVTEKGKDVELRCDPISGHTALYWYRQSLGQGLEFLIYFQGNSAPDKSGLPSDRFSAERTGGSVSTLTIQRTQQEDSAVYLCASSRKSGPGRGYTFGSGTRLTVV.

This chain uses TRBV5-5 with TRBJ1-1; TRBD1 agrees at 8 bases. The CDR3 runs to 16 residues. Per the germline V gene, CDR1 is SGHKS and CDR2 is YYEKEE (reference sequence). The V segment lost 5 bases and the J segment 3 bases; nucleotides outside the gene matches: 12. The CDR3 DNA is TGTGCCAGCAGTCCTACCCCTGACAGGGGCGACACTGAAGCTTTCTTT. Protein product: CASSPTPDRGDTEAFF.

This chain uses TRBV5-1 with TRBJ1-2, with 11 bases lining up with TRBD1. Per the germline V gene, CDR1 is SGHRS and CDR2 is YFSETQ. With 0 bases clipped from V and 7 bases from J, the junction kept 2 bases outside the gene matches. CDR3 length: 14 residues. CDR3 DNA: TGCGCCAGCAGCTTGGCCGGGACAGGGGGTGGCTACACCTTC. This sequence encodes CASSLAGTGGGYTF.

The V and J genes are TRBV7-2 and TRBJ2-7; 7 nucleotides line up with TRBD2. The V gene's germline CDR1 is SGHTA and CDR2 FQGNSA. Trimming removed 4 bases from V and 2 bases from J; junction bases left unmatched: 14. There are 17 residues in the CDR3. The CDR3 loop reads CASSWSGPAGSTYEQYF. Here the CDR3 DNA reads TGTGCCAGCAGCTGGTCGGGTCCAGCGGGGAGCACCTACGAGCAGTACTTC.

This chain links TRBV19 with TRBJ2-6; perhaps TRBD2 as D (5 bases). Trimming pared 5 bases from V and 3 bases from J, leaving 8 bases between. The germline V gene has CDR1 LNHDA and CDR2 SQIVND (reference sequence). This CDR3 spans 14 amino acids. The CDR3 sequence: CASSASGGANVLTF. CDR3 nucleotides: TGTGCCAGTAGTGCGAGCGGTGGGGCCAACGTCCTGACTTTC. The full variable domain, its missing parts supplied by reference TRBV19 and TRBJ2-6, is DGGITQSPKYLFRKEGQNVTLSCEQNLNHDAMYWYRQDPGQGLRLIYYSQIVNDFQKGDIAEGYSVSREKKESFPLTVTSAQKNPTAFYLCASSASGGANVLTFGAGSRLTVL.

J is TRBJ1-1 and V is TRBV6-6, with D possibly matching TRBD1 (6 bases). CDR1 is MNHNY, CDR2 SVGAGI, per germline (reference sequence). V was cut by 6 bases and J by 5 bases, with 16 bases left in between. The CDR3 sequence is 14 residues long. This CDR3 is CASRTTKGGTEAFF. CDR3 in DNA: TGTGCCAGCAGGACAACGAAGGGGGGGACTGAAGCTTTCTTT.

This chain joins TRBV25-1 and TRBJ2-5, with TRBD1 as a possible D gene (6 bases). V lost 4 bases and J 3 bases, leaving 15 bases between the germline ends. The germline V gene encodes CDR1 MGHDK and CDR2 SYGVNS. The CDR3 spans 15 residues. The CDR3 bases are TGTGCCAGCAGTGTGTCACAGGGTGAAAAAGAGACCCAGTACTTC. Translated, it gives CASSVSQGEKETQYF.

This clone was observed a single time. The J gene is TRBJ1-1, the V gene TRBV19, with TRBD1 identical over 8 bases. After removal of 5 bases from V and 5 bases from J, the junction contained 13 bases not matched to a gene. The CDR3 has 16 amino acids. Per the germline V gene, CDR1 is LNHDA and CDR2 is SQIVND (reference sequence). The CDR3 sequence: CASSEGQDLGVTEAFF. The DNA for the CDR3 is TGTGCCAGTAGTGAGGGACAGGACCTCGGGGTAACTGAAGCTTTCTTT.

The V and J genes are TRBV19 and TRBJ1-5; D remains unclear. This CDR3 is 14 amino acids long. The V end lost 10 bases, the J end lost 1 base, and 14 bases lay between the germline ends. Per the germline V gene, CDR1 is LNHDA and CDR2 is SQIVND (reference sequence). CDR3 DNA: TGTGCCACCCAGTCTGTCGGGAGCAATCAGCCCCAGCATTTT. Protein: CATQSVGSNQPQHF. Drawing the rest from reference TRBV19 and TRBJ1-5, the complete variable domain is DGGITQSPKYLFRKEGQNVTLSCEQNLNHDAMYWYRQDPGQGLRLIYYSQIVNDFQKGDIAEGYSVSREKKESFPLTVTSAQKNPTAFYLCATQSVGSNQPQHFGDGTRLSIL.